These T cell receptor beta chains were read from a single sample in a study of regulatory T cells in long-lasting Graves disease. TCRdb reanalysed the multiplex PCR reads using MiXCR and keeps one entry per CDR3 protein. Of 300,000 to 400,000 distinct CDR3 sequences detected, around a fifth appear once; the ten largest clones hold less than 30%. This sample comprised peripheral blood mononuclear cells (PBMCs), obtained when the disease was refractory, from a patient treated with antithyroid drugs. The receptors shown here come from a female donor with Graves disease. The CDR3 runs from the conserved cysteine through the conserved F or W. D genes are given only for firm matches. Clone size is not always given. Where it is, it says once, few, many or a class for expanded clones.

j_call: TRBJ2-7
clone_size: many
v_call: TRBV7-8
d_call: -
cdr3_aa: CASSLGFPAYEQYF
cdr3_nt: TGTGCCAGCAGCTTAGGGTTCCCAGCCTACGAGCAGTACTTC

j_call: TRBJ2-2
clone_size: -
v_call: TRBV20-1
d_call: TRBD2
cdr3_aa: CSASWGLGTSRGSGELFF
cdr3_nt: TGCAGTGCTAGCTGGGGACTAGGGACGTCTCGCGGTTCCGGGGAGCTGTTTTTT

j_call: TRBJ1-3
clone_size: -
v_call: TRBV14
d_call: -
cdr3_aa: CASSQDVTAVLGGNTIYF
cdr3_nt: TGTGCCAGCAGCCAAGATGTGACAGCGGTTTTGGGTGGAAACACCATATATTTT

j_call: TRBJ2-7
clone_size: many
v_call: TRBV6-5
d_call: TRBD2
cdr3_aa: CASSYSTGGTVEQYF
cdr3_nt: TGTGCCAGCAGTTACTCGACGGGGGGGACGGTCGAGCAGTACTTC

j_call: TRBJ2-1
clone_size: -
v_call: TRBV6-2/TRBV6-3
d_call: -
cdr3_aa: CASNTVTGGENEQFF
cdr3_nt: TGTGCCAGCAACACAGTTACAGGAGGGGAGAATGAGCAGTTCTTC

j_call: TRBJ2-5
clone_size: many
v_call: TRBV6-1
d_call: TRBD2
cdr3_aa: CASSGWGLAIQETQYF
cdr3_nt: TGTGCCAGCAGTGGTTGGGGACTAGCTATCCAAGAGACCCAGTACTTC

j_call: TRBJ1-5
clone_size: many
v_call: TRBV28
d_call: TRBD1
cdr3_aa: CASRRTGGGNQPQHF
cdr3_nt: TGTGCCAGCAGACGGACAGGGGGCGGCAATCAGCCCCAGCATTTT

j_call: TRBJ1-5
clone_size: many
v_call: TRBV28
d_call: -
cdr3_aa: CASSSLYSNQPQHF
cdr3_nt: TGTGCCAGCAGTTCCCTCTATAGCAATCAGCCCCAGCATTTT

j_call: TRBJ2-7
clone_size: few
v_call: TRBV25-1
d_call: TRBD1
cdr3_aa: CASSGKDRGLYEQYF
cdr3_nt: TGTGCCAGCAGTGGGAAGGACAGGGGACTCTACGAGCAGTACTTC

j_call: TRBJ2-1
clone_size: -
v_call: TRBV5-8
d_call: -
cdr3_aa: CASPPQGHLYNEQFF
cdr3_nt: TGTGCCAGCCCGCCCCAGGGTCATCTATACAATGAGCAGTTCTTC

j_call: TRBJ1-2
clone_size: many
v_call: TRBV2
d_call: -
cdr3_aa: CASTETAVYGYTF
cdr3_nt: TGTGCCAGCACGGAAACAGCAGTCTATGGCTACACCTTC

j_call: TRBJ2-2
clone_size: -
v_call: TRBV28
d_call: -
cdr3_aa: CASSWTTGELFF
cdr3_nt: TGTGCCAGCAGTTGGACCACCGGGGAGCTGTTTTTT

j_call: TRBJ1-3
clone_size: -
v_call: TRBV18
d_call: TRBD1
cdr3_aa: CASPDTDRVEGTIYF
cdr3_nt: TGTGCCAGCCCTGACACGGACAGGGTTGAGGGCACCATATATTTT

j_call: TRBJ1-1
clone_size: many
v_call: TRBV6-1
d_call: TRBD1
cdr3_aa: CASSGSGTANTEAFF
cdr3_nt: TGTGCCAGCAGTGGGTCCGGGACAGCTAACACTGAAGCTTTCTTT

j_call: TRBJ2-6
clone_size: many
v_call: TRBV7-2
d_call: -
cdr3_aa: CASSPTGTVGGANVLTF
cdr3_nt: TGTGCCAGCAGCCCAACAGGGACTGTAGGTGGGGCCAACGTCCTGACTTTC

j_call: TRBJ2-7
clone_size: -
v_call: TRBV4-2
d_call: TRBD2
cdr3_aa: CASSQEAGVAYEQYF
cdr3_nt: TGTGCCAGCAGCCAGGAAGCGGGGGTTGCCTACGAGCAGTACTTC

j_call: TRBJ2-1
clone_size: -
v_call: TRBV7-8
d_call: -
cdr3_aa: CASSLSWAEPNREQFF
cdr3_nt: TGTGCCAGCAGCTTAAGCTGGGCGGAACCGAACCGCGAGCAGTTCTTC

j_call: TRBJ2-5
clone_size: many
v_call: TRBV20-1
d_call: -
cdr3_aa: CSAARGAQETQYF
cdr3_nt: TGCAGTGCTGCACGGGGGGCCCAAGAGACCCAGTACTTC

j_call: TRBJ1-1
clone_size: many
v_call: TRBV29-1
d_call: -
cdr3_aa: CSVRDNTEAFF
cdr3_nt: TGCAGCGTGAGGGACAACACTGAAGCTTTCTTT

j_call: TRBJ2-5
clone_size: many
v_call: TRBV12-3/TRBV12-4
d_call: TRBD2
cdr3_aa: CASSLAAQETQYF
cdr3_nt: TGTGCCAGCAGTCTAGCGGCACAAGAGACCCAGTACTTC

j_call: TRBJ1-6
clone_size: many
v_call: TRBV7-2
d_call: -
cdr3_aa: CASRGMGGRSYSPLHF
cdr3_nt: TGTGCCAGCAGGGGCATGGGGGGCAGGTCATACTCACCCCTCCACTTT

j_call: TRBJ1-6
clone_size: few
v_call: TRBV5-8
d_call: -
cdr3_aa: CASSLGGSFNSPLHF
cdr3_nt: TGTGCCAGCAGCTTGGGAGGCAGCTTTAATTCACCCCTCCACTTT

j_call: TRBJ1-5
clone_size: few
v_call: TRBV19
d_call: -
cdr3_aa: CASTRGDSNQPQHF
cdr3_nt: TGTGCCAGTACCAGGGGTGACAGCAATCAGCCCCAGCATTTT

j_call: TRBJ1-5
clone_size: many
v_call: TRBV28
d_call: -
cdr3_aa: CASSPGGGNQPQHF
cdr3_nt: TGTGCCAGCAGCCCAGGTGGGGGCAATCAGCCCCAGCATTTT

j_call: TRBJ2-7
clone_size: many
v_call: TRBV5-1
d_call: -
cdr3_aa: CASRQDSYEQYF
cdr3_nt: TGCGCCAGCAGGCAGGACTCCTACGAGCAGTACTTC

j_call: TRBJ2-6
clone_size: -
v_call: TRBV5-1
d_call: -
cdr3_aa: CASSLGPPGTGANVLTF
cdr3_nt: TGCGCCAGCAGCTTGGGGCCCCCTGGGACAGGGGCCAACGTCCTGACTTTC

j_call: TRBJ2-7
clone_size: many
v_call: TRBV10-3
d_call: -
cdr3_aa: CAISGTSYEQYF
cdr3_nt: TGTGCCATCAGTGGTACCTCCTACGAGCAGTACTTC

j_call: TRBJ2-7
clone_size: many
v_call: TRBV11-2
d_call: -
cdr3_aa: CASSHPRAGEQYF
cdr3_nt: TGTGCCAGCAGCCACCCTCGGGCGGGCGAGCAGTACTTC

j_call: TRBJ2-3
clone_size: many
v_call: TRBV2
d_call: TRBD2
cdr3_aa: CASRRGAGGRVDTQYF
cdr3_nt: TGTGCCAGCAGGAGGGGAGCGGGGGGGCGGGTAGATACGCAGTATTTT

j_call: TRBJ2-4
clone_size: few
v_call: TRBV27
d_call: -
cdr3_aa: CASSFSAKNIQYF
cdr3_nt: TGTGCCAGCAGTTTTAGTGCCAAAAACATTCAGTACTTC

j_call: TRBJ1-1
clone_size: many
v_call: TRBV2
d_call: -
cdr3_aa: CASFVTGGAFF
cdr3_nt: TGTGCCAGCTTTGTTACTGGCGGAGCTTTCTTT

j_call: TRBJ1-6
clone_size: many
v_call: TRBV20-1
d_call: -
cdr3_aa: CSARQGGYNSPLHF
cdr3_nt: TGCAGTGCTAGACAGGGCGGATATAATTCACCCCTCCACTTT

j_call: TRBJ2-7
clone_size: many
v_call: TRBV6-1
d_call: TRBD1
cdr3_aa: CASGQGANYEQYF
cdr3_nt: TGTGCCAGCGGACAGGGGGCTAACTACGAGCAGTACTTC

j_call: TRBJ2-1
clone_size: -
v_call: TRBV11-2
d_call: TRBD2
cdr3_aa: CASSLGSGGENEQFF
cdr3_nt: TGTGCCAGCAGCTTAGGTAGCGGGGGGGAAAATGAGCAGTTCTTC

j_call: TRBJ1-2
clone_size: few
v_call: TRBV30
d_call: TRBD1
cdr3_aa: CAWGGTVYGYTF
cdr3_nt: TGTGCCTGGGGAGGGACAGTTTATGGCTACACCTTC

j_call: TRBJ2-4
clone_size: many
v_call: TRBV30
d_call: TRBD1
cdr3_aa: CAWRPQGVKNIQYF
cdr3_nt: TGTGCCTGGAGGCCACAGGGGGTCAAAAACATTCAGTACTTC

j_call: TRBJ2-5
clone_size: -
v_call: TRBV24-1
d_call: TRBD2
cdr3_aa: CATSGSGRETQYF
cdr3_nt: TGTGCCACCAGTGGTAGCGGGAGGGAGACCCAGTACTTC

j_call: TRBJ1-5
clone_size: few
v_call: TRBV20-1
d_call: -
cdr3_aa: CSARDVGRGGNQPQHF
cdr3_nt: TGCAGTGCTAGAGATGTCGGCAGGGGCGGCAATCAGCCCCAGCATTTT

j_call: TRBJ2-5
clone_size: many
v_call: TRBV11-1
d_call: TRBD2
cdr3_aa: CASSDPGLAKTQYF
cdr3_nt: TGTGCCAGCAGCGATCCGGGACTAGCGAAGACCCAGTACTTC

j_call: TRBJ1-5
clone_size: few
v_call: TRBV29-1
d_call: -
cdr3_aa: CSVVFGMNQPQHF
cdr3_nt: TGCAGCGTTGTATTTGGGATGAATCAGCCCCAGCATTTT

j_call: TRBJ2-3
clone_size: -
v_call: TRBV7-3
d_call: -
cdr3_aa: CASSEGLKGGADTQYF
cdr3_nt: TGTGCCAGCAGCGAGGGCCTCAAGGGGGGCGCAGATACGCAGTATTTT

j_call: TRBJ1-5
clone_size: few
v_call: TRBV11-2
d_call: -
cdr3_aa: CASSLDGQGFNQPQHF
cdr3_nt: TGTGCCAGCAGCTTAGATGGTCAGGGATTCAATCAGCCCCAGCATTTT

j_call: TRBJ2-5
clone_size: few
v_call: TRBV19
d_call: -
cdr3_aa: CASSRFVKAGGKETQYF
cdr3_nt: TGTGCCAGTAGCCGTTTTGTAAAGGCCGGAGGCAAAGAGACCCAGTACTTC

j_call: TRBJ1-2
clone_size: -
v_call: TRBV5-6
d_call: TRBD1
cdr3_aa: CASSPWGQGVNYGYTF
cdr3_nt: TGTGCCAGCAGCCCCTGGGGGCAGGGGGTAAACTATGGCTACACCTTC

j_call: TRBJ2-3
clone_size: -
v_call: TRBV3-1
d_call: -
cdr3_aa: CASSHDGRFTDTQYF
cdr3_nt: TGTGCCAGCAGCCACGACGGGCGCTTCACAGATACGCAGTATTTT

j_call: TRBJ2-2
clone_size: -
v_call: TRBV19
d_call: TRBD2
cdr3_aa: CASSQTSGGKDGELFF
cdr3_nt: TGTGCCAGTAGTCAAACTAGCGGGGGGAAGGACGGGGAGCTGTTTTTT

j_call: TRBJ1-1
clone_size: -
v_call: TRBV5-1
d_call: -
cdr3_aa: CASNPGTSNTEAFF
cdr3_nt: TGCGCCAGCAACCCCGGGACATCGAACACTGAAGCTTTCTTT

j_call: TRBJ2-7
clone_size: few
v_call: TRBV7-9
d_call: -
cdr3_aa: CASSPGTRSTYEQYF
cdr3_nt: TGTGCCAGCAGCCCCGGGACACGCTCTACCTACGAGCAGTACTTC

j_call: TRBJ2-5
clone_size: -
v_call: TRBV3-1
d_call: -
cdr3_aa: CASSQAQPGRQETQYF
cdr3_nt: TGTGCCAGCAGCCAAGCCCAACCGGGACGGCAAGAGACCCAGTACTTC

j_call: TRBJ2-7
clone_size: few
v_call: TRBV25-1
d_call: -
cdr3_aa: CASSALSGYEQYF
cdr3_nt: TGTGCCAGCAGTGCCCTATCAGGGTACGAGCAGTACTTC

j_call: TRBJ2-5
clone_size: -
v_call: TRBV9
d_call: -
cdr3_aa: CASSKSGLGETQYF
cdr3_nt: TGTGCCAGCAGCAAATCAGGACTGGGGGAGACCCAGTACTTC

j_call: TRBJ1-4
clone_size: many
v_call: TRBV11-2
d_call: -
cdr3_aa: CASSPGTAPTNEKLFF
cdr3_nt: TGTGCCAGCAGCCCTGGGACGGCTCCAACTAATGAAAAACTGTTTTTT

j_call: TRBJ2-7
clone_size: few
v_call: TRBV12-3/TRBV12-4
d_call: -
cdr3_aa: CASSLKGEGSYEQYF
cdr3_nt: TGTGCCAGCAGTTTAAAGGGAGAAGGCTCCTACGAGCAGTACTTC

j_call: TRBJ1-1
clone_size: -
v_call: TRBV5-1
d_call: -
cdr3_aa: CASSYPERDGTEAFF
cdr3_nt: TGCGCCAGCAGCTACCCGGAGAGGGATGGCACTGAAGCTTTCTTT

j_call: TRBJ2-7
clone_size: few
v_call: TRBV4-1
d_call: -
cdr3_aa: CASSQDKVYEQYF
cdr3_nt: TGCGCCAGCAGCCAAGACAAGGTTTACGAGCAGTACTTC

j_call: TRBJ1-2
clone_size: -
v_call: TRBV7-2
d_call: TRBD1
cdr3_aa: CASSVQGDDYTF
cdr3_nt: TGTGCCAGCAGCGTACAGGGGGATGACTACACCTTC

j_call: TRBJ2-7
clone_size: few
v_call: TRBV12-3/TRBV12-4
d_call: TRBD2
cdr3_aa: CASSYYGGGYEQYF
cdr3_nt: TGTGCCAGCAGTTACTACGGGGGGGGCTACGAGCAGTACTTC

j_call: TRBJ1-6
clone_size: few
v_call: TRBV24-1
d_call: TRBD1
cdr3_aa: CATSEGQGYNSPLHF
cdr3_nt: TGTGCCACCAGTGAGGGACAGGGGTATAATTCACCCCTCCACTTT

j_call: TRBJ1-4
clone_size: many
v_call: TRBV11-2
d_call: -
cdr3_aa: CASSFGDVGEKLFF
cdr3_nt: TGTGCCAGCAGCTTCGGGGATGTGGGGGAAAAACTGTTTTTT

j_call: TRBJ2-7
clone_size: -
v_call: TRBV28
d_call: -
cdr3_aa: CASSLHEQYF
cdr3_nt: TGTGCCAGCAGTTTACACGAGCAGTACTTC